Listed below are T cell receptor beta chains from one sample, sequenced in a study of shared clonotypes between healthy human individuals. Repertoires were generated with immunoSEQ multiplex PCR, while TCRdb's copy carries only in-frame clones and drops some. The sample consists of about 800,000 clones, about 96% of them appearing once. The source material was naive CD8+ T cells sorted from blood. Receptors were obtained from a man aged 25 to 40 in good health. The CDR3 runs from the conserved cysteine through the conserved F or W. Each record gives: clone size, D gene, J gene, V gene, CDR3 protein, CDR3 DNA. A D gene is named only where the DNA matches it firmly. Not every row has a clone size; where given, it reads once, few, many or a size class.

>NA|TRBD2|TRBJ2-7|TRBV4-2
CASSQDSLAGVRYEQYF
TGTGCCAGCAGCCAAGATAGTCTAGCGGGAGTTCGATACGAGCAGTACTTC
>once|TRBD2|TRBJ2-7|TRBV27
CASSPYSAGGPYEQYF
TGTGCCAGCAGTCCCTACTCCGCGGGAGGGCCTTACGAGCAGTACTTC
>NA|NA|TRBJ2-1|TRBV7-9
CASSPHGGRNHNEQFF
TGTGCCAGCAGCCCCCATGGGGGCCGGAATCACAATGAGCAGTTCTTC
>NA|NA|TRBJ2-3|TRBV5-5
CASSLAQNLGVYTQYF
TGTGCCAGCAGCTTGGCGCAAAACCTGGGGGTGTATACGCAGTATTTT
>NA|NA|TRBJ1-1|TRBV7-8
CASSPSGTVNTEAFF
TGTGCCAGCAGCCCGAGTGGGACGGTGAACACTGAAGCTTTCTTT
>NA|TRBD1|TRBJ2-2|TRBV27
CASSRRTGRTGELFF
TGTGCCAGCAGTCGAAGGACAGGACGTACCGGGGAGCTGTTTTTT
>NA|NA|TRBJ1-1|TRBV25-1
CASSEWDSMNTEAFF
TGTGCCAGCAGTGAATGGGATTCCATGAACACTGAAGCTTTCTTT
>NA|TRBD1|TRBJ2-7|TRBV6-1
CASSEEGPTGYYEQYF
TGTGCCAGTAGTGAAGAAGGGCCGACAGGGTACTACGAGCAGTACTTC
>NA|NA|TRBJ2-7|TRBV14
CASSQVNQGAYEQYF
TGTGCCAGCAGCCAAGTAAACCAGGGAGCCTACGAGCAGTACTTC
>once|TRBD2|TRBJ2-7|TRBV4-3
CASSQERLAGGLSYEQYF
TGCGCCAGCAGCCAAGAACGACTAGCGGGAGGCCTCTCCTACGAGCAGTACTTC
>NA|NA|TRBJ2-1|TRBV27
CASNHRRPSYNEQFF
TGTGCCAGCAACCACCGGCGTCCTTCCTACAATGAGCAGTTCTTC
>NA|TRBD2|TRBJ2-3|TRBV18
CASSPGLAGETDTQYF
TGTGCCAGCTCACCGGGACTAGCGGGAGAAACAGATACGCAGTATTTT
>NA|NA|TRBJ2-7|TRBV6-5
CASSYPGTNEQYF
TGTGCCAGCAGTTACCCCGGGACAAACGAGCAGTACTTC
>NA|TRBD1|TRBJ2-2|TRBV9
CASSFLSGTGTGELFF
TGTGCCAGCAGCTTCTTATCCGGGACAGGGACCGGGGAGCTGTTTTTT
>NA|TRBD2|TRBJ2-2|TRBV7-9
CASSSRGLAGDTGELFF
TGTGCCAGCAGTTCCCGCGGGCTAGCGGGGGATACCGGGGAGCTGTTTTTT
>NA|NA|TRBJ2-3|TRBV7-2
CASSPLSWGTDTQYF
TGTGCCAGCAGCCCCTTGAGTTGGGGCACAGATACGCAGTATTTT
>NA|TRBD1|TRBJ1-3|TRBV11-2
CASSISGTGAYSGNTIYF
TGTGCCAGCAGCATCTCCGGGACAGGGGCGTACTCTGGAAACACCATATATTTT
>NA|TRBD2|TRBJ2-5|TRBV6-1
CASSLIGLAGETQYF
TGTGCCAGCAGTCTGATCGGACTAGCTGGGGAGACCCAGTACTTC
>NA|TRBD2|TRBJ2-1|TRBV9
CASSLSGSTNEQFF
TGTGCCAGCAGCTTGAGCGGGAGCACGAATGAGCAGTTCTTC
>NA|TRBD2|TRBJ2-7|TRBV19
CASTVSGGAYEQYF
TGTGCCAGTACCGTCAGCGGGGGAGCCTACGAGCAGTACTTC
>NA|NA|TRBJ1-5|TRBV30
CAWSPKGIHQPQHF
TGTGCCTGGAGCCCCAAAGGGATCCATCAGCCCCAGCATTTT
>NA|TRBD1|TRBJ2-1|TRBV5-1
CASSGWTGDNEQFF
TGCGCCAGCAGCGGATGGACAGGGGACAATGAGCAGTTCTTC
>NA|NA|TRBJ2-1|TRBV9
CASSVGFGDNEQFF
TGTGCCAGCAGCGTAGGTTTCGGCGACAATGAGCAGTTCTTC
>once|TRBD2|TRBJ2-2|TRBV7-3
CASSRLAGGELFF
TGTGCCAGCAGCCGACTAGCGGGCGGGGAGCTGTTTTTT
>NA|NA|TRBJ2-5|TRBV23-1
CASSQGRETQYF
TGCGCCAGCAGCCAGGGGAGAGAGACCCAGTACTTC
>few|NA|TRBJ2-7|TRBV7-2
CASSEDRRAYEQYF
TGTGCCAGCAGCGAAGACAGGCGAGCCTACGAGCAGTACTTC
>NA|NA|TRBJ1-2|TRBV6-5
CASSSTNYGYTF
TGTGCCAGCAGTTCCACCAACTATGGCTACACCTTC
>NA|NA|TRBJ2-1|TRBV11-3
CASSFESYNEQFF
TGTGCCAGCAGCTTTGAGTCCTACAATGAGCAGTTCTTC
>NA|NA|TRBJ2-7|TRBV28
CASSSNSPYEQYF
TGTGCCAGCAGTTCAAATTCCCCCTACGAGCAGTACTTC
>NA|TRBD2|TRBJ2-1|TRBV7-9
CASNGEGNEQFF
TGTGCCAGCAACGGGGAGGGAAATGAGCAGTTCTTC
>NA|NA|TRBJ2-6|TRBV27
CASSLGLPGANVLTF
TGTGCCAGCAGTTTAGGGTTACCTGGGGCCAACGTCCTGACTTTC
>NA|NA|TRBJ2-2|TRBV18
CASSATANTGELFF
TGTGCCAGCTCAGCCACAGCGAACACCGGGGAGCTGTTTTTT
>NA|NA|TRBJ1-1|TRBV9
CASSPHPQAVNTEAFF
TGTGCCAGCAGCCCTCACCCCCAAGCAGTTAACACTGAAGCTTTCTTT
>once|NA|TRBJ2-1|TRBV15
CATSSPSYNEQFF
TGTGCCACCAGCAGCCCCTCTTACAATGAGCAGTTCTTC
>NA|NA|TRBJ2-1|TRBV29-1
CSVEGGARVYNEQFF
TGCAGCGTTGAAGGAGGGGCACGGGTATACAATGAGCAGTTCTTC
>NA|NA|TRBJ1-1|TRBV7-6
CASSLDFGGTEAFF
TGTGCCAGCAGCTTAGATTTTGGGGGCACTGAAGCTTTCTTT
>NA|NA|TRBJ1-1|TRBV4-1
CASSQEGYTEAFF
TGCGCCAGCAGCCAAGAGGGTTACACTGAAGCTTTCTTT
>NA|NA|TRBJ2-3|TRBV19
CASSTVLTDTQYF
TGTGCCAGTAGTACCGTTCTCACAGATACGCAGTATTTT
>once|TRBD2|TRBJ2-7|TRBV9
CASSAGSSGSYEQYF
TGTGCCAGCAGCGCGGGGTCTAGCGGATCCTACGAGCAGTACTTC
>NA|NA|TRBJ2-1|TRBV27
CATTGSGNEQFF
TGTGCCACCACAGGAAGCGGAAATGAGCAGTTCTTC
>NA|TRBD2|TRBJ2-1|TRBV27
CASSLLGTSGYNEQFF
TGTGCCAGCAGTTTACTCGGGACTAGCGGGTACAATGAGCAGTTCTTC
>NA|NA|TRBJ1-5|TRBV2
CASSDGFPQHF
TGTGCCAGCAGTGATGGGTTTCCCCAGCATTTT
>NA|TRBD2|TRBJ2-7|TRBV4-2
CASSQALALAGDHEQYF
TGTGCCAGCAGCCAAGCCCTCGCCTTAGCGGGAGACCACGAGCAGTACTTC
>NA|TRBD1|TRBJ1-4|TRBV27
CASSQTGQGEKLFF
TGTGCCAGCAGTCAGACAGGGCAAGGTGAAAAACTGTTTTTT
>NA|TRBD1|TRBJ2-7|TRBV7-2
CASSFGTDSSYEQYF
TGTGCCAGCAGCTTCGGGACAGACAGCTCCTACGAGCAGTACTTC
>NA|TRBD1|TRBJ2-2|TRBV27
CASSLAFVGGPGELFF
TGTGCCAGCAGTTTAGCTTTTGTAGGGGGCCCAGGGGAGCTGTTTTTT
>NA|TRBD2|TRBJ2-3|TRBV11-2
CASSRLFFGLAGGTDTQYF
TGTGCCAGCAGCCGCCTCTTTTTTGGACTAGCGGGTGGGACAGATACGCAGTATTTT
>NA|NA|TRBJ2-2|TRBV7-3
CASSLAPGRINTGELFF
TGTGCCAGCAGCTTAGCTCCGGGACGGATTAACACCGGGGAGCTGTTTTTT
>NA|TRBD2|TRBJ2-1|TRBV28
CASSSLLAGIYNEQFF
TGTGCCAGCAGTTCCTTACTAGCGGGGATTTACAATGAGCAGTTCTTC
>NA|NA|TRBJ2-5|TRBV15
CATSSFSRTGAEGQYF
TGTGCCACCAGCAGTTTTTCTCGGACAGGAGCGGAGGGACAGTACTTC
>NA|TRBD2|TRBJ2-2|TRBV4-1
CASSQAGASGSNTGELFF
TGCGCCAGCAGCCAAGCGGGAGCTAGCGGGTCGAACACCGGGGAGCTGTTTTTT
>NA|NA|TRBJ2-5|TRBV30
CAWNNGGGIETQYF
TGTGCCTGGAATAACGGAGGAGGGATAGAGACCCAGTACTTC
>NA|NA|TRBJ2-7|TRBV25-1
CASSGSSGGTISYEQYF
TGTGCCAGCAGTGGCAGTAGCGGAGGTACCATCTCCTACGAGCAGTACTTC
>NA|NA|TRBJ1-1|TRBV2
CASSDGAMGTEAFF
TGTGCCAGCAGTGATGGGGCCATGGGGACTGAAGCTTTCTTT
>NA|NA|TRBJ2-1|TRBV7-6
CASSSISNEQFF
TGTGCCAGCAGCTCCATCAGCAATGAGCAGTTCTTC
>NA|NA|TRBJ2-1|TRBV7-9
CAELRLNEQFF
TGTGCCGAGCTTCGGCTCAATGAGCAGTTCTTC